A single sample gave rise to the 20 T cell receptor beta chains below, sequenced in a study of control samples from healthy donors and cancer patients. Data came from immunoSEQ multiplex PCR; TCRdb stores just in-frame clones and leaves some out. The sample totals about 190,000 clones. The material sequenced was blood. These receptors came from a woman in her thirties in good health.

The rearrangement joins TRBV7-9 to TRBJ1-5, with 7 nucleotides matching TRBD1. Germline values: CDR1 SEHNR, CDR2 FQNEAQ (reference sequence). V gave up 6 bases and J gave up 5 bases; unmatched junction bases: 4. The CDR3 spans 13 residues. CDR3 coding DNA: TGTGCCAGCAGTCGTCAGGGGGATCAGCCCCAGCATTTT. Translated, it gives CASSRQGDQPQHF.

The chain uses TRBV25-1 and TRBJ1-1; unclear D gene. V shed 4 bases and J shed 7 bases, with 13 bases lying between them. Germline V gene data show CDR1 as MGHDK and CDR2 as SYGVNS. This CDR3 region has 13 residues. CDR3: CASSATGAGEAFF. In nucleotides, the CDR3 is TGTGCCAGCAGTGCTACGGGAGCTGGTGAAGCTTTCTTT.

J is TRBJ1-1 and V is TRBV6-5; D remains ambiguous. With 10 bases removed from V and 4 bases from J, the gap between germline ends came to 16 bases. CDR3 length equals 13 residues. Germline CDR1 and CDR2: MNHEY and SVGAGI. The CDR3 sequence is CATALDRSTEAFF. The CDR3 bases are TGTGCCACTGCCTTGGACCGCAGCACTGAAGCTTTCTTT.

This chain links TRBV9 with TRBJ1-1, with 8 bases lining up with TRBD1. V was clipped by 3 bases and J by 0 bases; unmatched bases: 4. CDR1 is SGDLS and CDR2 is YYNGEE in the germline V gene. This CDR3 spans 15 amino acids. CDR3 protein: CASSGSGGMNTEAFF. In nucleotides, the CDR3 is TGTGCCAGCAGCGGGTCAGGGGGCATGAACACTGAAGCTTTCTTT.

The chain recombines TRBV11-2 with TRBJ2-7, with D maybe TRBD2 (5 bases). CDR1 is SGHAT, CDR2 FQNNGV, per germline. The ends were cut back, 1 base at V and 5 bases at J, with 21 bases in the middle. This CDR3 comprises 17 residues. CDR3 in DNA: TGTGCCAGCAGCTTAGTGCGGGCGTCTATAAGGGCCCACGAGCAGTACTTC. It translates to CASSLVRASIRAHEQYF.

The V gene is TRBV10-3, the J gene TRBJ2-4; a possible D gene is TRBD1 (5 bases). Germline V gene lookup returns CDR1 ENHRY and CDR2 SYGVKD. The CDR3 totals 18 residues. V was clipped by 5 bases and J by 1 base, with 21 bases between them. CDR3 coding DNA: TGTGCCATCAGTATAACAGGTTTCCCCAGCCTGGCCAAAAACATTCAGTACTTC. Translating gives CAISITGFPSLAKNIQYF.

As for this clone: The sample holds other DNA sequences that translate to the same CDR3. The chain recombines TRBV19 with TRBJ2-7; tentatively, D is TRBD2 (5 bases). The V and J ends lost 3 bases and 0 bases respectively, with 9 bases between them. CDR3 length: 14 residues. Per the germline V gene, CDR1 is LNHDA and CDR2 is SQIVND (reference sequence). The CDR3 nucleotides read TGTGCCAGTAGTATGACGGGGAGCTCCTACGAGCAGTACTTC. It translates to CASSMTGSSYEQYF.

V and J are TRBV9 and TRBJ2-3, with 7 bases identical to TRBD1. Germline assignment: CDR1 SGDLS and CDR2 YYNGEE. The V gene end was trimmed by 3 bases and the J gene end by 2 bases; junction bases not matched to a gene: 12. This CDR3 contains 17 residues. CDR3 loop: CASSEQGPAPFTDTQYF. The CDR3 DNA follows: TGTGCCAGCAGCGAACAGGGGCCGGCGCCGTTCACAGATACGCAGTATTTT.

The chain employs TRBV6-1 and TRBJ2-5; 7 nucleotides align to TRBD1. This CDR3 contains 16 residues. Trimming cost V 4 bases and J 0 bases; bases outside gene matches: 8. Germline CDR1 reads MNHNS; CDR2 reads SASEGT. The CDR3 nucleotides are TGTGCCAGCAGTGGACCGGGACAGACACACCAAGAGACCCAGTACTTC. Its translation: CASSGPGQTHQETQYF.

The DNA for the CDR3 is TGTGCCAGCAGTGACGGGCCGGTCTCTGGAAACACCATATATTTT. It encodes CASSDGPVSGNTIYF. The rearrangement links TRBV6-1 to TRBJ1-3; no clear D gene. V dropped 3 bases and J dropped 0 bases, with 9 bases sitting between them. From germline, CDR1 is MNHNS and CDR2 SASEGT. The length of the CDR3 is 15 residues.

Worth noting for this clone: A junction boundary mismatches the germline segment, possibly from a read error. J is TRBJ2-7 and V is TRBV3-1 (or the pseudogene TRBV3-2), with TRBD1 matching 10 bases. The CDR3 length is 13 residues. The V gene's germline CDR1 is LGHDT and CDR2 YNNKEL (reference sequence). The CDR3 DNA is TGTGCCAGCAGCCAACGACTTGGGGGACAGGGGCACTTC. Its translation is CASSQRLGGQGHF.

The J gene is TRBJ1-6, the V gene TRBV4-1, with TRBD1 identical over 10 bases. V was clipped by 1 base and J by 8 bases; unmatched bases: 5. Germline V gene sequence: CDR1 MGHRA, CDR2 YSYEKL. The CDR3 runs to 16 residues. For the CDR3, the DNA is TGCGCCAGCAGCCAAGTTTGGACAGGGGGGGATTCACCCCTCCACTTT. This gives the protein CASSQVWTGGDSPLHF.

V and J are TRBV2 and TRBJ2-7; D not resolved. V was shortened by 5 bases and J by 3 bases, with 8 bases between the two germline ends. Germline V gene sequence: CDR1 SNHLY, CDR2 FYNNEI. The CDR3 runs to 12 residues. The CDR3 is CASSLVRYEQYF. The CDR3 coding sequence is TGTGCCAGCAGTCTGGTCCGCTACGAGCAGTACTTC.

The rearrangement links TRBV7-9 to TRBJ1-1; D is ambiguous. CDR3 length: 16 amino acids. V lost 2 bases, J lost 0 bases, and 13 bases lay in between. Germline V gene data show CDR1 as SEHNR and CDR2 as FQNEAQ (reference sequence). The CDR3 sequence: CASSLFKGGMNTEAFF. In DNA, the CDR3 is TGTGCCAGCAGCTTATTCAAGGGAGGGATGAACACTGAAGCTTTCTTT.

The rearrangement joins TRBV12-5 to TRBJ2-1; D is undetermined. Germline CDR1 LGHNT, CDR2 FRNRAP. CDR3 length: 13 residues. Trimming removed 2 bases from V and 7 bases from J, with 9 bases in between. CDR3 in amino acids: CASGLTSPNEQFF. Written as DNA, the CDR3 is TGTGCTAGTGGTTTGACGTCCCCTAATGAGCAGTTCTTC.

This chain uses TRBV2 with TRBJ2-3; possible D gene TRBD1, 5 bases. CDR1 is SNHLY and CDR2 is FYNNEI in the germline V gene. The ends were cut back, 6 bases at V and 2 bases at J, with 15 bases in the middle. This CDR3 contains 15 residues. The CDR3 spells CASRARVRNTDTQYF. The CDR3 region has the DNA TGTGCCAGCAGGGCCAGGGTGAGGAACACAGATACGCAGTATTTT.

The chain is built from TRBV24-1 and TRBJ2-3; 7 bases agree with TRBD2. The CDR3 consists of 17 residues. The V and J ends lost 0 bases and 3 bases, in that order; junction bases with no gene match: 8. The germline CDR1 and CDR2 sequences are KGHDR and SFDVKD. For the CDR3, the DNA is TGTGCCACCAGTGATTTGACTAGTTGGGGGGGGACAGATACGCAGTATTTT. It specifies CATSDLTSWGGTDTQYF.

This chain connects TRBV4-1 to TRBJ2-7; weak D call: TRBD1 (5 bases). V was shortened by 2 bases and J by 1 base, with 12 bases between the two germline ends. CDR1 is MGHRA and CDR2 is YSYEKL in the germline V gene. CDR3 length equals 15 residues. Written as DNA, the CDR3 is TGCGCCAGCAGCCAAAGCAGGGCCGTGTCCTACGAGCAGTACTTC. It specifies CASSQSRAVSYEQYF.

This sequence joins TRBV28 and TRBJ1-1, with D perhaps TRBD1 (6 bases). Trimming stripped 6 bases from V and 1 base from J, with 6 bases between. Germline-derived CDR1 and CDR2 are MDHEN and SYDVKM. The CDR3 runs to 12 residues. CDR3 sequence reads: CASRDRNTEAFF. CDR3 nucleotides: TGTGCCAGCAGGGACAGGAACACTGAAGCTTTCTTT.

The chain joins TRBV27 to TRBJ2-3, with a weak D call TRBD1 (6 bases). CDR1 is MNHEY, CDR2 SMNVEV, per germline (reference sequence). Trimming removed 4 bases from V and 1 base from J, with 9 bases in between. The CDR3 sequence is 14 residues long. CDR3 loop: CASSWDIRTDTQYF. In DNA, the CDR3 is TGTGCCAGCAGTTGGGACATACGCACAGATACGCAGTATTTT.